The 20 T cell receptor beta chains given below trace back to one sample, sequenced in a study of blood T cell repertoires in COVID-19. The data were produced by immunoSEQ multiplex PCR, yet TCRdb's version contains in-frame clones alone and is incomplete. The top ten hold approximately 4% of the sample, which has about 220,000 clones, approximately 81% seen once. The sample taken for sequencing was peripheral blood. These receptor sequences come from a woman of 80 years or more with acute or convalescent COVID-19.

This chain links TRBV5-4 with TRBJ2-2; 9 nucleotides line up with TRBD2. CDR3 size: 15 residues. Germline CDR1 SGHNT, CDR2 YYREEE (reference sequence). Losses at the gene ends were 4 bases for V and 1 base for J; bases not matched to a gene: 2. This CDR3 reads CASSETSGNTGELFF. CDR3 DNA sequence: TGTGCCAGCAGCGAGACTAGCGGGAACACCGGGGAGCTGTTTTTT.

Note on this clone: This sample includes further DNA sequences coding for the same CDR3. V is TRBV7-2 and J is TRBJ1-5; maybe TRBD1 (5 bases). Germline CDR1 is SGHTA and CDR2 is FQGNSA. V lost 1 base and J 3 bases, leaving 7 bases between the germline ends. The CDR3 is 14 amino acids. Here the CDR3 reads CASSLGQNNQPQHF. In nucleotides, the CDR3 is TGTGCCAGCAGCTTAGGACAGAACAATCAGCCCCAGCATTTT.

CDR3 nucleotides: TGTGCCAGCAGTTTGAGGTTTCAGCCCCAGCATTTT. This codes for CASSLRFQPQHF. The chain links TRBV12-3 or TRBV12-4 to TRBJ1-5; D unclear. V was pared by 3 bases and J by 6 bases, with 6 bases between. The CDR3 runs 12 residues.

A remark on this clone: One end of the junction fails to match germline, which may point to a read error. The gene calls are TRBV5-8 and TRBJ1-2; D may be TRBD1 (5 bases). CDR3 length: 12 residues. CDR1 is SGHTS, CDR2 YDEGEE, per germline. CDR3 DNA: TGTGCCAGCAGCCGCCTTCATTTTGGGGGAGGTTTC. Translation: CASSRLHFGGGF.

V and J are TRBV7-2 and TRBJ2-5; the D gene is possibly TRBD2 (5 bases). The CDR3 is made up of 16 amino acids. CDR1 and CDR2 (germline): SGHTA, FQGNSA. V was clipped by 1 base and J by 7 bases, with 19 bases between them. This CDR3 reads CASSLVATREWVTQYF. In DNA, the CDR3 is TGTGCCAGCAGCTTAGTGGCTACTAGGGAGTGGGTGACCCAGTACTTC.

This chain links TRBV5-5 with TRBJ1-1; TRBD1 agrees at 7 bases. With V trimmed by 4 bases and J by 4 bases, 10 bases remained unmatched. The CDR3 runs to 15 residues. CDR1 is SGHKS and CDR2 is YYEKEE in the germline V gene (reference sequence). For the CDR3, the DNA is TGTGCCAGCAGCCGAGCCGGGACAGCCGGCACTGAAGCTTTCTTT. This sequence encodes CASSRAGTAGTEAFF. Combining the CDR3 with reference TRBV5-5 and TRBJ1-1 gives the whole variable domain DAGVTQSPTHLIKTRGQQVTLRCSPISGHKSVSWYQQVLGQGPQFIFQYYEKEERGRGNFPDRFSARQFPNYSSELNVNALLLGDSALYLCASSRAGTAGTEAFFGQGTRLTVV.

CDR3 sequence (DNA): TGTGCCAGCCGAAGGGACAGCTACGAGCAGTACTTC. Amino acid sequence: CASRRDSYEQYF. The chain joins TRBV6-5 to TRBJ2-7; TRBD1 matches at 7 bases. The CDR3 contains 12 residues. From germline, CDR1 is MNHEY and CDR2 SVGAGI. J gave up 3 bases and V 8 bases, and 4 bases lay outside the gene matches.

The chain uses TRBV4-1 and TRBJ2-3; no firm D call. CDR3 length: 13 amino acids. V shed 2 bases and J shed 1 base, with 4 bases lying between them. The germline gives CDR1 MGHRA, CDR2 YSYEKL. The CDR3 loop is CASSQSGTDTQYF. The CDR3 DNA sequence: TGCGCCAGCAGCCAATCAGGCACAGATACGCAGTATTTT.

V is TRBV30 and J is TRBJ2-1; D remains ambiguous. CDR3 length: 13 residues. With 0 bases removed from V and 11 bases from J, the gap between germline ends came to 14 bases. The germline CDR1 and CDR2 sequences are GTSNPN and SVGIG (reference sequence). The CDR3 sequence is CAWSVRGDFQQFF. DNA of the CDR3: TGTGCCTGGAGTGTACGTGGAGATTTCCAGCAGTTCTTC.

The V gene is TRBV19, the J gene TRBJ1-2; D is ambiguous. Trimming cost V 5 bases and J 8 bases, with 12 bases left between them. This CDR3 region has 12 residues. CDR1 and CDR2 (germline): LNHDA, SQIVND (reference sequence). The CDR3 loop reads CASSAAEVGYTF. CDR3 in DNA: TGTGCCAGTAGTGCCGCCGAGGTGGGCTACACCTTC.

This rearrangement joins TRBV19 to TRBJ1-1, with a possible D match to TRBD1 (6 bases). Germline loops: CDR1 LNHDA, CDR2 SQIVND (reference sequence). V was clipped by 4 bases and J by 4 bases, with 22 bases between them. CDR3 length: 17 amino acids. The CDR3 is CASSTPRGYAGVTEAFF. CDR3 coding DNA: TGTGCCAGTAGTACCCCAAGGGGCTATGCAGGGGTCACTGAAGCTTTCTTT.

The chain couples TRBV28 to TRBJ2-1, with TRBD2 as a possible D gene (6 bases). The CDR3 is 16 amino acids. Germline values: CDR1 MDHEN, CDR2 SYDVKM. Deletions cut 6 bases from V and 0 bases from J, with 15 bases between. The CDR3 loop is CASSKLAQSSYNEQFF. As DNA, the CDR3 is TGTGCCAGCAGCAAACTAGCTCAGAGCTCCTACAATGAGCAGTTCTTC.

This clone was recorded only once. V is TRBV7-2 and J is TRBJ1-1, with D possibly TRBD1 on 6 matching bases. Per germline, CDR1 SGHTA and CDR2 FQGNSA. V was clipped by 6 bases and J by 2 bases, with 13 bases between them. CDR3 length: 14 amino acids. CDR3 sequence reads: CASSPWTANTEAFF. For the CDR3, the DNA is TGTGCCAGCAGTCCATGGACAGCAAACACTGAAGCTTTCTTT.

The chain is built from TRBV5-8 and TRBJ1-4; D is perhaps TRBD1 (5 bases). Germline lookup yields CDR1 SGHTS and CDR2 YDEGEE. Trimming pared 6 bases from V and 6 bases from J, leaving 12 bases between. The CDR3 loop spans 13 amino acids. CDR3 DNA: TGTGCCAGCACCGGGGGGTGGTATGAAAAACTGTTTTTT. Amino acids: CASTGGWYEKLFF.

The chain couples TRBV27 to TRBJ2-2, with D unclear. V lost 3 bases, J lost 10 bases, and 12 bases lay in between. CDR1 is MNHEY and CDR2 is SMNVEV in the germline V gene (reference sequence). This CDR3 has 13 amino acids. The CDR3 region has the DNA TGTGCCAGCAGTTTCCGCGGCGTCCTGGAGCTGTTTTTT. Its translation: CASSFRGVLELFF.

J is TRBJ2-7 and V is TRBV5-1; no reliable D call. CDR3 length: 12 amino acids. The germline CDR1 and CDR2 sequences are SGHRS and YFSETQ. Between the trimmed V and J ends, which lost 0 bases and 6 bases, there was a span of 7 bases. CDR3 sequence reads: CASSLAYGEQYF. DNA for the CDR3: TGCGCCAGCAGCTTGGCCTATGGCGAGCAGTACTTC.

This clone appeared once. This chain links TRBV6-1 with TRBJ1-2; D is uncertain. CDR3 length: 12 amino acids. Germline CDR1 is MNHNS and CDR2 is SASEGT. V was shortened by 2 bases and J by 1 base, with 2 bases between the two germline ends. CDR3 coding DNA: TGTGCCAGCAGTGAACGTAACTATGGCTACACCTTC. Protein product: CASSERNYGYTF.

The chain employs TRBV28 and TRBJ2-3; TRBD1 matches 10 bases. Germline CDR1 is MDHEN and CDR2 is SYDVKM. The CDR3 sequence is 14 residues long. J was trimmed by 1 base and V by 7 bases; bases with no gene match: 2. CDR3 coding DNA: TGTGCCAGCACCGACAGGGGGCGCACAGATACGCAGTATTTT. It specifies CASTDRGRTDTQYF.

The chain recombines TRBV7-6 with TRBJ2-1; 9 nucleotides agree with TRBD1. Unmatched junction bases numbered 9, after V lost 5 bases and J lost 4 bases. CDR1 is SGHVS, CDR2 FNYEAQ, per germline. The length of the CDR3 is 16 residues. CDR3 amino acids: CASSPFGTGSYNEQFF. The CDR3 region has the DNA TGTGCCAGCAGCCCCTTCGGGACAGGGAGTTACAATGAGCAGTTCTTC.

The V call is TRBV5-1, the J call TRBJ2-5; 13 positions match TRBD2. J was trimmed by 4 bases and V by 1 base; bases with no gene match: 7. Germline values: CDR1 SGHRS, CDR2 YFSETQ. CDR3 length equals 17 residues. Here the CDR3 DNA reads TGCGCCAGCAGCTTGTCCGGGACTAGCGGGGTTAGAGAGACCCAGTACTTC. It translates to CASSLSGTSGVRETQYF.